What follows are 2 T cell receptor beta chains derived from one specimen sequenced in a study of blood T cell repertoires in COVID-19. Produced via immunoSEQ multiplex PCR; TCRdb's table is partial and in-frame only. Among 62,000 or so clones listed, 89% were seen once. The sample taken for sequencing was peripheral blood. The source is a man aged 45-65 years with active COVID-19.

V is TRBV5-4 and J is TRBJ2-1, with TRBD1 matching 9 bases. The CDR3 is made up of 15 amino acids. Germline CDR1 and CDR2: SGHNT and YYREEE (reference sequence). The J segment lost 6 bases and the V segment lost 2 bases, leaving 6 bases of the junction unmatched. CDR3 DNA: TGTGCCAGCAGCTTCGGGACAGGGATTTTCAATGAGCAGTTCTTC. Amino acids: CASSFGTGIFNEQFF.

This clone was seen only a few times. This sequence joins TRBV2 and TRBJ1-5; TRBD1 matches at 11 bases. The V gene end was trimmed by 5 bases and the J gene end by 6 bases; junction bases not matched to a gene: 6. Germline lookup yields CDR1 SNHLY and CDR2 FYNNEI. The CDR3 is made up of 15 amino acids. The CDR3 region is CASSRTGGFGQPQHF. DNA for the CDR3: TGTGCCAGCAGTCGGACAGGGGGCTTTGGTCAGCCCCAGCATTTT.